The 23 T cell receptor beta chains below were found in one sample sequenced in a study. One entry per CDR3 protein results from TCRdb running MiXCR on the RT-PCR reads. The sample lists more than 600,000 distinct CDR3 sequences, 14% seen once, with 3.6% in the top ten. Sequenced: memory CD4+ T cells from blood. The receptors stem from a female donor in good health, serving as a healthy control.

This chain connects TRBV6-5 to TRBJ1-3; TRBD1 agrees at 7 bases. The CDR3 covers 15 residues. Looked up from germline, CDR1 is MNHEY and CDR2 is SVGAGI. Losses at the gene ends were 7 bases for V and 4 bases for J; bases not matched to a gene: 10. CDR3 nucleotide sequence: TGTGCCAGCACCCTAACAGGGGTGGGAGGAAACACCATATATTTT. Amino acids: CASTLTGVGGNTIYF.

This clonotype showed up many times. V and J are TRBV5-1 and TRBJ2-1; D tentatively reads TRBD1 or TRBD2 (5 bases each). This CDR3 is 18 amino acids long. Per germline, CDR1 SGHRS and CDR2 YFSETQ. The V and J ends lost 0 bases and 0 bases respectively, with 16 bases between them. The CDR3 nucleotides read TGCGCCAGCAGCTTGGAGGGGCTAGCAAGGAGCTCCTACAATGAGCAGTTCTTC. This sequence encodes CASSLEGLARSSYNEQFF. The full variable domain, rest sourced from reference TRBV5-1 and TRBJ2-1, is KAGVTQTPRYLIKTRGQQVTLSCSPISGHRSVSWYQQTPGQGLQFLFEYFSETQRNKGNFPGRFSGRQFSNSRSEMNVSTLELGDSALYLCASSLEGLARSSYNEQFFGPGTRLTVL.

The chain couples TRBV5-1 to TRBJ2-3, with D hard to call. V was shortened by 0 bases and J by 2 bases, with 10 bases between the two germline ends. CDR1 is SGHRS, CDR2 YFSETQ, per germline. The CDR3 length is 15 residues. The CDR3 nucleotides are TGCGCCAGCAGCTTGGTTGCGGACGCCACAGATACGCAGTATTTT. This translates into CASSLVADATDTQYF.

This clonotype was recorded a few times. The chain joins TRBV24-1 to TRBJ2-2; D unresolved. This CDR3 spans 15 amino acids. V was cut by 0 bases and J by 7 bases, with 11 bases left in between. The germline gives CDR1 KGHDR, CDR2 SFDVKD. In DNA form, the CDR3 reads TGTGCCACCAGTGATTTGTTAAAGGCACGCGGGGAGCTGTTTTTT. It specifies CATSDLLKARGELFF.

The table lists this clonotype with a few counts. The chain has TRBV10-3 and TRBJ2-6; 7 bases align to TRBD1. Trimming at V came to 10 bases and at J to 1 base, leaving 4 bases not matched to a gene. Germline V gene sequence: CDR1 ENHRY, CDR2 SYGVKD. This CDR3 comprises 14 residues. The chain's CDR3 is CATQDRSGANVLTF. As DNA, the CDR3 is TGTGCCACCCAGGACAGGTCTGGGGCCAACGTCCTGACTTTC.

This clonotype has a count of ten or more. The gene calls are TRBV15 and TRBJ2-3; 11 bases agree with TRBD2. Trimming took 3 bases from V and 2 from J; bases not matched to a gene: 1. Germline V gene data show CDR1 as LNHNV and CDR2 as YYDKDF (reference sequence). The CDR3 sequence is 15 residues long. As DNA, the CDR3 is TGTGCCACCAGCAGGGGACTAGCGGTCACAGATACGCAGTATTTT. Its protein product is CATSRGLAVTDTQYF.

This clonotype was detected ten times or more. The CDR3 loop is CASSSSSRLSTDTQYF. The CDR3 coding sequence is TGTGCCAGCAGTTCCTCTTCCCGGCTGTCAACAGATACGCAGTATTTT. The chain couples TRBV12-3 or TRBV12-4 to TRBJ2-3; D ambiguous. V lost 4 bases, J lost 3 bases, and 17 bases lay in between. This CDR3 has 16 amino acids.

The chain's CDR3 is CSSLRREETQYF. As DNA, the CDR3 is TGCAGCAGTTTGAGGCGCGAAGAGACCCAGTACTTC. The V gene is TRBV29-1, the J gene TRBJ2-5, with unresolved D. V was cut by 8 bases and J by 3 bases, with 13 bases left in between. The CDR3 has 12 amino acids. CDR1 and CDR2 from the germline V gene are SQVTM and ANQGSEA.

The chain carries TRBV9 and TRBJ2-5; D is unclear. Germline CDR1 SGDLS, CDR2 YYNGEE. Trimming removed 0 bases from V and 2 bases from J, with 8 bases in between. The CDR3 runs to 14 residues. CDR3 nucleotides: TGTGCCAGCAGCGTAGGAAATAGTCAAGAGACCCAGTACTTC. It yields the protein CASSVGNSQETQYF. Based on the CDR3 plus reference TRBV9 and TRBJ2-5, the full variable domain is DSGVTQTPKHLITATGQRVTLRCSPRSGDLSVYWYQQSLDQGLQFLIQYYNGEERAKGNILERFSAQQFPDLHSELNLSSLELGDSALYFCASSVGNSQETQYFGPGTRLLVL.

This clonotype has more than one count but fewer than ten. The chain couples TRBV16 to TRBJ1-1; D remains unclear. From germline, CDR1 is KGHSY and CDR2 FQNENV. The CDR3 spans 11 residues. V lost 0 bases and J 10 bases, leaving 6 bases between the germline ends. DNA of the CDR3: TGTGCCAGCAGCCAATCGGGTGGAGCTTTCTTT. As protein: CASSQSGGAFF.

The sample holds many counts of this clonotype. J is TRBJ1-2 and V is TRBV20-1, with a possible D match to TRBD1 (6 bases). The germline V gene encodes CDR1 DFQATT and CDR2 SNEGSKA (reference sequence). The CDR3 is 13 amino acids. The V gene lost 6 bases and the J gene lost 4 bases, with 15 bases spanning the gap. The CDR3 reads CSATPDSFYGYTF. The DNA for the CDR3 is TGCAGTGCCACCCCGGACAGCTTCTATGGCTACACCTTC.

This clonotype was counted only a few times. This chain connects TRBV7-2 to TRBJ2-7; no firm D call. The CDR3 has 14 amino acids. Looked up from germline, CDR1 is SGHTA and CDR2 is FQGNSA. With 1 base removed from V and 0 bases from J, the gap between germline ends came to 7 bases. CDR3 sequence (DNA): TGTGCCAGCAGCTTAGGGGCACTCTCCTACGAGCAGTACTTC. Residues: CASSLGALSYEQYF.

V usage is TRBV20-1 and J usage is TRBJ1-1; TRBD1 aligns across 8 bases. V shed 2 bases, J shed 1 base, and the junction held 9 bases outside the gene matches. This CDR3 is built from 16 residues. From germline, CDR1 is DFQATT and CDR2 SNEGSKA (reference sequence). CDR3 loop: CSARSNLGQGNTEAFF. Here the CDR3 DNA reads TGCAGTGCTAGATCAAACCTCGGACAGGGGAACACTGAAGCTTTCTTT.

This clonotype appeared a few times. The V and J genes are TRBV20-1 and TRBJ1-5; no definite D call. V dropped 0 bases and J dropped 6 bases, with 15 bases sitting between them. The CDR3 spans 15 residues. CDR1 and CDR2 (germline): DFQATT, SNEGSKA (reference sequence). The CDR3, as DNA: TGCAGTGCTAGAGAGCCCGGTCCGGAGAGTCAGCCCCAGCATTTT. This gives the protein CSAREPGPESQPQHF.

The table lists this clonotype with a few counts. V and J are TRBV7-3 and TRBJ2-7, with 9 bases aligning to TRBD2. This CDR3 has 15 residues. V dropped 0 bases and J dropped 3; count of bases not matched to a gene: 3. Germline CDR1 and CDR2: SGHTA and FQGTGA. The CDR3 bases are TGTGCCAGCAGCTTAACTAGCGGGAGAGACTACGAGCAGTACTTC. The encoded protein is CASSLTSGRDYEQYF.

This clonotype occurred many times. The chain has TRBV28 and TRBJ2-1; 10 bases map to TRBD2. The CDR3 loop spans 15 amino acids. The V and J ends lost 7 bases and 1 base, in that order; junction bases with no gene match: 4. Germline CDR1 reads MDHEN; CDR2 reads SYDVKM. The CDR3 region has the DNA TGTGCCAGCAAATTGACTAGCGGGTCCTACAATGAGCAGTTCTTC. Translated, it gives CASKLTSGSYNEQFF. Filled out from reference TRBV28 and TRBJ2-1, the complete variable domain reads DVKVTQSSRYLVKRTGEKVFLECVQDMDHENMFWYRQDPGLGLRLIYFSYDVKMKEKGDIPEGYSVSREKKERFSLILESASTNQTSMYLCASKLTSGSYNEQFFGPGTRLTVL.

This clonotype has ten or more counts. The CDR3 coding sequence is TGTGCCACCAGCAGATACGCCTCCCAAGGGTATGGCTACACCTTC. This sequence encodes CATSRYASQGYGYTF. The rearrangement uses TRBV15 and TRBJ1-2; D gene ambiguous. The length of the CDR3 is 15 residues. Germline values: CDR1 LNHNV, CDR2 YYDKDF (reference sequence). Deletions cut 2 bases from V and 5 bases from J, with 15 bases between.

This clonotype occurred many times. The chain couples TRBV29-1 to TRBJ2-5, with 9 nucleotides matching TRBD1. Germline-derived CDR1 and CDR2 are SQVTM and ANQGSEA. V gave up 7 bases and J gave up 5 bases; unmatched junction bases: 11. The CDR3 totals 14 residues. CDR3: CSAHIQGARETQYF. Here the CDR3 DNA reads TGCAGCGCCCATATACAGGGGGCGCGGGAGACCCAGTACTTC. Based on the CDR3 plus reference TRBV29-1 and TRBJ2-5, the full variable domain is SAVISQKPSRDICQRGTSLTIQCQVDSQVTMMFWYRQQPGQSLTLIATANQGSEATYESGFVIDKFPISRPNLTFSTLTVSNMSPEDSSIYLCSAHIQGARETQYFGPGTRLLVL.

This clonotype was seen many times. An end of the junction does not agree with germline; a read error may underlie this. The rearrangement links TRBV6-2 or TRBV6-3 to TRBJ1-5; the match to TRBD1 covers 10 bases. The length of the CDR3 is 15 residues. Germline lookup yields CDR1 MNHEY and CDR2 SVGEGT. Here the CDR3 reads CASTYTGQGVQPQHF. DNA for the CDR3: TGTGCCAGCACTTACACCGGACAGGGGGTTCAGCCCCAGCATTTT.

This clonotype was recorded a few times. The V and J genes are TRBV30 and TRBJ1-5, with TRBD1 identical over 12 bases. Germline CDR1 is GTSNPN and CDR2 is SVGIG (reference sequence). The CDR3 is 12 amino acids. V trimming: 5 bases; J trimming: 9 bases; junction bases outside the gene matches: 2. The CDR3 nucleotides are TGTGCCTGGGGGACAGGGGGCCGGCCCCAGCATTTT. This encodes CAWGTGGRPQHF.

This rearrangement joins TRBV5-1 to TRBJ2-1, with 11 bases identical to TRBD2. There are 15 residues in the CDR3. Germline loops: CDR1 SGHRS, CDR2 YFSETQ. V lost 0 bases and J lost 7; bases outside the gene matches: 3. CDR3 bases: TGCGCCAGCAGCTTGGGGACTAGCGGGTGGAATGAGCAGTTCTTC. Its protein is CASSLGTSGWNEQFF.

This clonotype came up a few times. The chain's CDR3 is CASSLELANEQYF. The CDR3 nucleotides read TGTGCCAGCAGCTTAGAACTAGCGAACGAGCAGTACTTC. The genes are TRBV7-8 and TRBJ2-7, with TRBD2 identical over 7 bases. V dropped 1 base and J dropped 5; count of bases not matched to a gene: 2. This CDR3 spans 13 amino acids. Germline assignment: CDR1 SGHVS and CDR2 FQNEAQ.

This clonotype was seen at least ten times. The CDR3 nucleotides read TGTGCCAGCAGCCCGACTAGCGGGAGTGTCTGGGAGACCCAGTACTTC. It yields the protein CASSPTSGSVWETQYF. The chain carries TRBV5-6 and TRBJ2-5; the match to TRBD2 covers 12 bases. V shed 4 bases, J shed 5 bases, and the junction held 9 bases outside the gene matches. CDR3 length equals 16 residues. The V gene's germline CDR1 is SGHDT and CDR2 YYEEEE.